A selection of T cell receptor beta chains follows, all from one sample in a study of shared clonotypes between healthy human individuals. Clones were sequenced by immunoSEQ multiplex PCR, and TCRdb holds only the in-frame ones, with some missing. The sample carries some 2.3 million clones, approximately 95% recorded once. The sample taken for sequencing was naive CD4+ T cells from PBMCs. The origin of the receptors is a man younger than 35 in good health. Some clones in this sample may be carry-over from other donors' samples. CDR3s include the opening cysteine and the closing phenylalanine or tryptophan. D genes are given only for firm matches. For some rows the clone size is stated as once, few or many, or as a class when expanded; others skip it.

clone_size,cdr3_length,d_call,v_call,j_call,cdr3_nt,cdr3_aa
.,14,TRBD1,TRBV28,TRBJ2-7,TGTGCCAGCAGGTGGACAGGGAGCTCCTACGAGCAGTACTTC,CASRWTGSSYEQYF
once,12,.,TRBV7-9,TRBJ2-7,TGTGCCAGCAGCTTATCGGGAGTTGAGCAGTACTTC,CASSLSGVEQYF
.,16,.,TRBV5-1,TRBJ2-1,TGCGCCAGCAGCTTGGGTAGTAGCGGTCTTTACAATGAGCAGTTCTTC,CASSLGSSGLYNEQFF
few,13,.,TRBV29-1,TRBJ1-1,TGCAGCGTTGTGCGGACGCAGGGTAATGAAGCTTTCTTT,CSVVRTQGNEAFF
few,13,.,TRBV5-1,TRBJ2-2,TGCGCCAGCAGCTTGACAACCGACGGGGAGCTGTTTTTT,CASSLTTDGELFF
.,12,.,TRBV28,TRBJ1-2,TGTGCCAGCAGGGACCCTAACTATGGCTACACCTTC,CASRDPNYGYTF
.,15,.,TRBV30,TRBJ1-1,TGTGCCTGGAGATGGGCCGACAGGACGAACACTGAAGCTTTCTTT,CAWRWADRTNTEAFF
.,12,.,TRBV6-5,TRBJ1-1,TGTGCCAGCAGTACCGGGACATCATCGGCTTTCTTT,CASSTGTSSAFF
.,12,.,TRBV6-5,TRBJ2-5,TGTGCCAGCAGTTCCCAGCGTGAGACCCAGTACTTC,CASSSQRETQYF
.,15,TRBD1,TRBV28,TRBJ1-5,TGTGCCAGCAGTTTAGAAGGACAGGGGAGTCAGCCCCAGCATTTT,CASSLEGQGSQPQHF
.,15,.,TRBV2,TRBJ1-5,TGTGCCAGCTCCTTTGACAGACGGGGCAATCAGCCCCAGCATTTT,CASSFDRRGNQPQHF
.,16,.,TRBV5-1,TRBJ2-2,TGCGCCAGCAGCCCTAGAAGCGGAGCGAACACCGGGGAGCTGTTTTTT,CASSPRSGANTGELFF
.,11,TRBD2,TRBV29-1,TRBJ2-3,TGCAGCGTTCTAGCGGGAGATACGCAGTATTTT,CSVLAGDTQYF
.,15,TRBD2,TRBV18,TRBJ2-7,TGTGCCAGCTCACCACGGGCGGGAGGGCCGCACGAGCAGTACTTC,CASSPRAGGPHEQYF
once,16,TRBD2,TRBV14,TRBJ2-1,TGTGCCAGCAGCCGGGGGACTAGCGGGAGGGCCTTCCCTCAGTTCTTC,CASSRGTSGRAFPQFF
.,15,TRBD2,TRBV28,TRBJ2-1,TGTGCCAGCAGCCCGACTAGCGGGGTTAAGGATGAGCAGTTCTTC,CASSPTSGVKDEQFF
.,15,.,TRBV4-2,TRBJ1-5,TGTGCCAGCAGCCAAGATATGAGGGGGGACGGGCCCCAGCATTTT,CASSQDMRGDGPQHF
once,14,.,TRBV5-6,TRBJ1-2,TGTGCCAGCAGCTTGCGGGCAGGGACCTATGGCTACACCTTC,CASSLRAGTYGYTF
.,11,.,TRBV6-6,TRBJ2-7,TGTGCCAGCAGGACCCTGGGAGAGCAGTACTTC,CASRTLGEQYF
.,12,.,TRBV7-2,TRBJ2-7,TGTGCCAGCAGCTTGGGCCGGGACGAGCAGTACTTC,CASSLGRDEQYF
.,14,.,TRBV19,TRBJ2-1,TGTGCCAGTAGACCAAGGAGCTCCTACAATGAGCAGTTCTTC,CASRPRSSYNEQFF
.,16,.,TRBV19,TRBJ2-6,TGTGCCAGTAGTACTCTGGGGGCTTCTGGGGCCAACGTCCTGACTTTC,CASSTLGASGANVLTF
.,13,.,TRBV6-5,TRBJ1-2,TGTGCCAGCGGATCTAGGACACCGTCGGGCTACACCTTC,CASGSRTPSGYTF
.,16,.,TRBV27,TRBJ1-5,TGTGCCAGCAGTTTATCAGGCAGCCGTAGCAATCAGCCCCAGCATTTT,CASSLSGSRSNQPQHF
.,16,TRBD2,TRBV5-6,TRBJ2-1,TGTGCCAGCAGCTTGAAAATAGCGGGGTACTACAATGAGCAGTTCTTC,CASSLKIAGYYNEQFF
.,14,TRBD1,TRBV28,TRBJ2-7,TGTGCCAGCAGTCAGGGACAGGGTCCCTACGAGCAGTACTTC,CASSQGQGPYEQYF
few,16,.,TRBV19,TRBJ1-2,TGTGCCAGTAGTATTCGCGGACAGCGGCTGAGCTATGGCTACACCTTC,CASSIRGQRLSYGYTF
.,13,TRBD1,TRBV29-1,TRBJ2-7,TGCAGCGTTGAAATTGGGACAGGGAGCGAGCAGTACTTC,CSVEIGTGSEQYF
once,16,TRBD1,TRBV28,TRBJ1-3,TGTGCCAGCAGCCGTGGGACAGGCCGCTCTGGAAACACCATATATTTT,CASSRGTGRSGNTIYF